These 10 T cell receptor beta chains originate from one sample sequenced in a study of CD8+CD57+ T cells in acquired aplastic anemia. Profiling of TCR beta VDJ combinations and CDR3 sequences used genomic DNA as template. MiXCR, applied by TCRdb to the reads, yields one record per CDR3 protein. The sample holds 130,000 or so distinct CDR3 sequences, about 40% seen once. The specimen sequenced was sorted CD4+, CD8+, or CD8+CD57+ T cells (not recorded which) from PBMCs. The origin of the receptors is a human donor in good health, serving as a control.

The chain links TRBV6-4 to TRBJ1-6; D might be TRBD1 (5 bases). The germline CDR1 and CDR2 sequences are MRHNA and SNTAGT. V was shortened by 3 bases and J by 13 bases, with 13 bases between the two germline ends. The CDR3 loop spans 13 amino acids. CDR3 loop: CASSEVGGQPLHF. DNA for the CDR3: TGTGCCAGCAGTGAAGTTGGGGGTCAGCCCCTCCACTTT.

J is TRBJ2-2 and V is TRBV7-2; D might be TRBD2 (7 bases). The CDR3 is made up of 16 amino acids. Germline V gives CDR1 SGHTA, CDR2 FQGNSA. Trimming shortened V by 0 bases and J by 1 base, and 9 bases separated the two germline ends. In DNA form, the CDR3 reads TGTGCCAGCAGCTTAGCGGGGGGGCGGAACACCGGGGAGCTGTTTTTT. Its translation: CASSLAGGRNTGELFF.

Remarks on this clonotype: The junction departs from the called germline gene at one end, perhaps through a read error. The rearrangement links TRBV2 to TRBJ1-4; TRBD1 might be the D (5 bases). CDR3 length: 14 amino acids. Germline V gene sequence: CDR1 SNHLY, CDR2 FYNNEI. CDR3 protein: CASGRTDNNGKLFF. For the CDR3, the DNA is TGTGCCAGCGGTAGGACGGACAATAATGGAAAACTGTTTTTT. Full variable domain (rest looked up from reference TRBV2 and TRBJ1-4): EPEVTQTPSHQVTQMGQEVILRCVPISNHLYFYWYRQILGQKVEFLVSFYNNEISEKSEIFDDQFSVERPDGSNFTLKIRSTKLEDSAMYFCASGRTDNNGKLFFGSGTQLSVL.

This clonotype appeared many times. The chain uses TRBV7-9 and TRBJ2-3; no definite D call. Germline CDR1 and CDR2: SEHNR and FQNEAQ (reference sequence). Trimming pared 2 bases from V and 7 bases from J, leaving 10 bases between. CDR3 length: 13 residues. CDR3 DNA sequence: TGTGCCAGCAGCTTACGGGTTCAGTATACGCAGTATTTT. Translation: CASSLRVQYTQYF.

In this sample, this clonotype turned up many times. The rearrangement joins TRBV19 to TRBJ1-1; 7 bases agree with TRBD1. The V segment lost 3 bases and the J segment 4 bases; nucleotides outside the gene matches: 8. The CDR3 runs to 15 residues. Germline V CDR1 and CDR2: LNHDA, SQIVND (reference sequence). This CDR3 is CASSIDGTVGTEAFF. In nucleotides, the CDR3 is TGTGCCAGTAGTATCGACGGGACAGTCGGCACTGAAGCTTTCTTT. Filled out from reference TRBV19 and TRBJ1-1, the complete variable domain reads DGGITQSPKYLFRKEGQNVTLSCEQNLNHDAMYWYRQDPGQGLRLIYYSQIVNDFQKGDIAEGYSVSREKKESFPLTVTSAQKNPTAFYLCASSIDGTVGTEAFFGQGTRLTVV.

This clonotype was seen many times. This chain uses TRBV18 with TRBJ1-1, with D hard to call. V was cut by 2 bases and J by 1 base, with 14 bases left in between. This CDR3 is built from 16 residues. From germline, CDR1 is KGHSH and CDR2 LQKENI. CDR3: CASSPSSARRNTEAFF. The CDR3 DNA follows: TGTGCCAGCTCACCAAGTTCGGCTCGGCGGAACACTGAAGCTTTCTTT. Full variable domain (missing parts from reference TRBV18 and TRBJ1-1): NAGVMQNPRHLVRRRGQEARLRCSPMKGHSHVYWYRQLPEEGLKFMVYLQKENIIDESGMPKERFSAEFPKEGPSILRIQQVVRGDSAAYFCASSPSSARRNTEAFFGQGTRLTVV.

This clonotype was counted ten times or more. The junction departs from the called germline gene at one end, perhaps through a read error. This chain uses TRBV7-2 with TRBJ2-1, with 11 bases fitting TRBD2. Germline V gives CDR1 SGHTA, CDR2 FQGNSA. This CDR3 region has 15 residues. The CDR3 region is CASSVAGGSYNEQFF. CDR3 nucleotide sequence: TGTGCCAGCAGCGTAGCGGGAGGGTCCTACAATGAGCAGTTCTTC.

The rearrangement uses TRBV9 and TRBJ2-5; the match to TRBD2 covers 13 bases. Germline values: CDR1 SGDLS, CDR2 YYNGEE. The CDR3 has 19 residues. J lost 2 bases, V lost 4 bases, and 14 bases had no gene match. The CDR3 DNA follows: TGTGCCAGCAGCTACGGGACTAGCGGGGCCGTTAAACTTCAAGAGACCCAGTACTTC. Its translation is CASSYGTSGAVKLQETQYF.

The DNA of the CDR3 is TGTGCCACCAGCAGTATGGACAGGGACGATGAGCAGTTCTTC. This gives the protein CATSSMDRDDEQFF. The chain joins TRBV15 to TRBJ2-1, with 8 bases matching TRBD1. There are 14 residues in the CDR3. The J segment lost 8 bases and the V segment lost 3 bases, leaving 6 bases of the junction unmatched. Germline values: CDR1 LNHNV, CDR2 YYDKDF (reference sequence). Filled out from reference TRBV15 and TRBJ2-1, the complete variable domain reads DAMVIQNPRYQVTQFGKPVTLSCSQTLNHNVMYWYQQKSSQAPKLLFHYYDKDFNNEADTPDNFQSRRPNTSFCFLDIRSPGLGDTAMYLCATSSMDRDDEQFFGPGTRLTVL.

Turning to this clonotype: Since a much larger clone is just one base distant, this may be a read error. The J gene is TRBJ1-1, the V gene TRBV10-3; 7 positions agree with TRBD1. CDR1 ENHRY and CDR2 SYGVKD come from the germline V gene. CDR3 length equals 16 residues. The CDR3 reads CASSYNRGSWGTEAFF. Here the CDR3 DNA reads TGTGCCAGCAGTTACAACAGGGGTTCATGGGGCACTGAAGCTTTCTTT.